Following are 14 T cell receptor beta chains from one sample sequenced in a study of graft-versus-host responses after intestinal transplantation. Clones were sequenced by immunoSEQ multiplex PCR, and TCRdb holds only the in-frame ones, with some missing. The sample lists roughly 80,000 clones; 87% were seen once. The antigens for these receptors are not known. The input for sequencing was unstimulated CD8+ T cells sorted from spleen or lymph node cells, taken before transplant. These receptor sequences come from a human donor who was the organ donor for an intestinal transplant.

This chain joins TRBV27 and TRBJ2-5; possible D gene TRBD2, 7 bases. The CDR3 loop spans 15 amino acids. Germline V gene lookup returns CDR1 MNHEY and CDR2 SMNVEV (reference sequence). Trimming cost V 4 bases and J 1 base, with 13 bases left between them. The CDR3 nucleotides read TGTGCCAGCAGTTGGGGGGGAGGGGGCCAAGAGACCCAGTACTTC. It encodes CASSWGGGGQETQYF.

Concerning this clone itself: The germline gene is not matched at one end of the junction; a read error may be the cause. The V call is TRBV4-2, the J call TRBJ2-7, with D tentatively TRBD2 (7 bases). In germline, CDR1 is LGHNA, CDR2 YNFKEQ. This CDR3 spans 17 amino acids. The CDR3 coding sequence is TGTGCCGGCAGCCAAGAGGGCCCTAGAGGGGGGGGCTACGAGCAGTACTTC. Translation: CAGSQEGPRGGGYEQYF.

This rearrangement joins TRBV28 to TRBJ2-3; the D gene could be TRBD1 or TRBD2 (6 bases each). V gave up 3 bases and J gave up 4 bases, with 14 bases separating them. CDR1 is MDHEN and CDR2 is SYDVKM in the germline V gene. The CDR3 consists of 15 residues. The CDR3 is CASSLEGVGPDTQYF. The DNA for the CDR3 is TGTGCCAGCAGTTTGGAGGGGGTCGGCCCAGATACGCAGTATTTT.

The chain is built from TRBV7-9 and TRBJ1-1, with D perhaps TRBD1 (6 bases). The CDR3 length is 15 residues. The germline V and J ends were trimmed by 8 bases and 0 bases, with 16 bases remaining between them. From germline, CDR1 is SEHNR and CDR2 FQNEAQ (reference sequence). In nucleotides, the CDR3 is TGTGCCAGCGACCGAAAAGACAGGATGAACACTGAAGCTTTCTTT. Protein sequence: CASDRKDRMNTEAFF. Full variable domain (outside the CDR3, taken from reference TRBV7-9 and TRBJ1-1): DTGVSQNPRHKITKRGQNVTFRCDPISEHNRLYWYRQTLGQGPEFLTYFQNEAQLEKSRLLSDRFSAERPKGSFSTLEIQRTEQGDSAMYLCASDRKDRMNTEAFFGQGTRLTVV.

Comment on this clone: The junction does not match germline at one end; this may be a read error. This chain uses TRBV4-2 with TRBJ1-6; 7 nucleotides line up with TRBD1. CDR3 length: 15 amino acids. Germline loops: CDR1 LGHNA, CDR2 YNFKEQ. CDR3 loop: CASTQPTGPNSPLHF. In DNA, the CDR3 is TGTGCCAGCACCCAACCGACAGGGCCGAATTCACCCCTCCACTTT.

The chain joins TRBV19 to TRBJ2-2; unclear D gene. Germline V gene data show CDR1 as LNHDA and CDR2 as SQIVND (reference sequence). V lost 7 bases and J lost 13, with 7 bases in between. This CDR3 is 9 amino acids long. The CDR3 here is CASIGGLFF. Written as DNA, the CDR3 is TGTGCCAGTATTGGTGGGCTGTTTTTT.

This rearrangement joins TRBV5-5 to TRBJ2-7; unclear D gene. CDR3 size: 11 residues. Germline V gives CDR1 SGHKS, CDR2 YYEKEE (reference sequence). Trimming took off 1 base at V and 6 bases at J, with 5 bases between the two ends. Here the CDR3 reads CASSLSSEQYF. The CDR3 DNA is TGTGCCAGCAGCTTGTCGTCCGAGCAGTACTTC.

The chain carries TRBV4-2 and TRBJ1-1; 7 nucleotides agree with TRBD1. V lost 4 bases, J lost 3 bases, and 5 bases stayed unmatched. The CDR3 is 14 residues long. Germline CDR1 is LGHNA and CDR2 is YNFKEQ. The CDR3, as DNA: TGTGCCAGCAGCCGGTCCGACAGGGACACTGAAGCTTTCTTT. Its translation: CASSRSDRDTEAFF.

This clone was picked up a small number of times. The CDR3 DNA sequence: TGTGCCAGCAGTTACTCGAGGACAGGGTTCAATGAGCAGTTCTTC. It is translated as CASSYSRTGFNEQFF. The chain links TRBV6-6 to TRBJ2-1; 8 nucleotides line up with TRBD1. The germline CDR1 and CDR2 sequences are MNHNY and SVGAGI (reference sequence). The length of the CDR3 is 15 residues. The V gene end was trimmed by 0 bases and the J gene end by 6 bases; junction bases not matched to a gene: 4.

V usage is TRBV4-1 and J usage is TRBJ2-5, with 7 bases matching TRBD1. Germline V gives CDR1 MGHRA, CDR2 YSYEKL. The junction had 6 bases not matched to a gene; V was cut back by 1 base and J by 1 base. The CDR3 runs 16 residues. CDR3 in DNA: TGCGCCAGCAGCCAAGTAACAGGGGCTATCCAAGAGACCCAGTACTTC. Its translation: CASSQVTGAIQETQYF.

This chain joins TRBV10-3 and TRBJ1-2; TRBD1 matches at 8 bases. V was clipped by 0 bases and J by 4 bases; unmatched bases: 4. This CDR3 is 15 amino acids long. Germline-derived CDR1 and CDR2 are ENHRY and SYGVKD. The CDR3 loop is CAISESRQGAYGYTF. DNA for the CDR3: TGTGCCATCAGTGAGTCGCGCCAGGGGGCCTATGGCTACACCTTC.

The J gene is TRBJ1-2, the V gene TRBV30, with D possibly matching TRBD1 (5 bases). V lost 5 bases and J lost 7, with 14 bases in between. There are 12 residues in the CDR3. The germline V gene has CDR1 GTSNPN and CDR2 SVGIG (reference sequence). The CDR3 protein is CAWRYSGTGYTF. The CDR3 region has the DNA TGTGCCTGGCGATACTCAGGGACTGGCTACACCTTC.

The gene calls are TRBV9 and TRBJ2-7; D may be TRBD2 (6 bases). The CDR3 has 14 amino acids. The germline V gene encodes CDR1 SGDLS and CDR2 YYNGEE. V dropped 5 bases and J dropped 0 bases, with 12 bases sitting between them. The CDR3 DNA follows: TGTGCCAGCAGTTTCGGCGGGGCCTCCTACGAGCAGTACTTC. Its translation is CASSFGGASYEQYF.

CDR3 bases: TGTGCCAGCAGCACCGGGCCGGTGGGCTACGAGCAGTACTTC. The encoded protein is CASSTGPVGYEQYF. V is TRBV21-1 and J is TRBJ2-7. TRBV21-1 is noted as a pseudogene. The CDR3 covers 14 residues.